These 14 T cell receptor beta chains came from one sample sequenced in a study of vaccination effects on CD4 cells after COVID-19. Their target antigens are unknown. Antigen-specific CD4+ T cells were expanded with viral peptide pools in the ViraFEST assay before sequencing. Following culture for under 12 days, CD4+ T cells were isolated. Vaccine recipients, nucleocapsid antibody negative, had no prior SARS-CoV-2 infection. The method was immunoSEQ multiplex PCR; TCRdb's version includes in-frame clones alone and lacks a portion of them. The table includes 20,000 or so clones, over 70% detected once. The material was CD4+ T cells from PBMCs cultured with HCoV-NL63 spike peptides, obtained before COVID-19 vaccination. The receptors stem from a human donor who received a COVID-19 vaccine.

This chain links TRBV21-1 with TRBJ2-2. TRBV21-1 is described as a pseudogene. This CDR3 comprises 20 residues. As DNA, the CDR3 is TGTGCCAGCAGCAAAAGAACGGGACCTCAGACCCTCGTCTACACCGGGGAGCTGTTTTTT. As protein: CASSKRTGPQTLVYTGELFF.

The V call is TRBV6-5, the J call TRBJ2-3; TRBD1 agrees at 8 bases. The CDR3 sequence is 15 residues long. J gave up 6 bases and V 6 bases, and 11 bases lay outside the gene matches. The V gene's germline CDR1 is MNHEY and CDR2 SVGAGI. CDR3 coding DNA: TGTGCCAGCAGATTACCCAGGGGGCAATGGGATACGCAGTATTTT. Its protein is CASRLPRGQWDTQYF.

CDR3 bases: TGTGCCGCTCAGCGGGACAACACCCCTTCCTACGAGCAGTACTTC. Its translation: CAAQRDNTPSYEQYF. The chain employs TRBV10-3 and TRBJ2-7; weak D call: TRBD2 (7 bases). The CDR3 has 15 amino acids. The ends were cut back, 11 bases at V and 1 base at J, with 21 bases in the middle. Per germline, CDR1 ENHRY and CDR2 SYGVKD.

The chain joins TRBV30 to TRBJ1-2; D unclear. Germline lookup yields CDR1 GTSNPN and CDR2 SVGIG (reference sequence). V was cut by 3 bases and J by 4 bases, with 15 bases left in between. The CDR3 is made up of 14 amino acids. The CDR3 sequence is CAWRPPLGPYGYTF. The DNA for the CDR3 is TGTGCCTGGAGGCCTCCCTTGGGCCCCTATGGCTACACCTTC.

The chain joins TRBV6-5 to TRBJ2-7; D ambiguous. V shed 0 bases and J shed 0 bases, with 12 bases lying between them. This CDR3 has 16 residues. CDR1 MNHEY and CDR2 SVGAGI come from the germline V gene. CDR3 sequence (DNA): TGTGCCAGCAGTTACTCGTCTGCTCAGAGCTCCTACGAGCAGTACTTC. Its translation is CASSYSSAQSSYEQYF.

The chain has TRBV5-1 and TRBJ2-3, with D perhaps assigned TRBD1 or TRBD2 (5 bases each). Germline V CDR1 and CDR2: SGHRS, YFSETQ. V was clipped by 4 bases and J by 1 base, with 10 bases between them. The CDR3 runs 14 residues. As DNA, the CDR3 is TGCGCCAGCAGCACACTAGGGGGCACAGATACGCAGTATTTT. This translates into CASSTLGGTDTQYF.

The chain couples TRBV6-5 to TRBJ2-7, with 8 bases lining up with TRBD2. This CDR3 has 13 amino acids. CDR1 MNHEY and CDR2 SVGAGI come from the germline V gene. J gave up 4 bases and V 7 bases, and 6 bases lay outside the gene matches. The DNA for the CDR3 is TGTGCCAGCAAGGTTAGCGGGATGTACGAGCAGTACTTC. This codes for CASKVSGMYEQYF.

The rearrangement links TRBV3-1 (or the pseudogene TRBV3-2) to TRBJ1-1; D not resolved. Trimming pared 2 bases from V and 8 bases from J, leaving 9 bases between. The germline CDR1 and CDR2 sequences are LGHDT and YNNKEL (reference sequence). This CDR3 is built from 12 residues. In DNA, the CDR3 is TGTGCCAGCAGCCAAAGTCTGGCGGAAGCTTTCTTT. Its translation: CASSQSLAEAFF.

V gene TRBV15 combines with J gene TRBJ1-2, with 10 bases fitting TRBD1. Germline assignment: CDR1 LNHNV and CDR2 YYDKDF (reference sequence). J gave up 4 bases and V 0 bases, and 2 bases lay outside the gene matches. This CDR3 is 15 amino acids long. CDR3 nucleotides: TGTGCCACCAGCAGAGAGACAGGGGGCAGCTATGGCTACACCTTC. Protein sequence: CATSRETGGSYGYTF.

This clone has more than one count but fewer than ten. The chain recombines TRBV18 with TRBJ1-6; the D gene is possibly TRBD1 (5 bases). Germline V lookup: CDR1 KGHSH, CDR2 LQKENI. V shed 6 bases and J shed 8 bases, with 14 bases lying between them. This CDR3 has 14 residues. DNA of the CDR3: TGTGCCAGCTCTCGGGACGGAGGAGATTCACCCCTCCACTTT. This gives the protein CASSRDGGDSPLHF.

The V gene is TRBV6-1, the J gene TRBJ2-7, with D perhaps matching TRBD2 (7 bases). Germline CDR1 MNHNS, CDR2 SASEGT. The CDR3 is 15 amino acids. V was cut by 2 bases and J by 7 bases, with 18 bases left in between. This CDR3 is CASSERGATIFEQYF. CDR3 DNA: TGTGCCAGCAGTGAACGGGGGGCCACCATCTTTGAGCAGTACTTC.

J is TRBJ2-1 and V is TRBV29-1; 10 positions match TRBD2. Germline V gene sequence: CDR1 SQVTM, CDR2 ANQGSEA. V was clipped by 5 bases and J by 8 bases; unmatched bases: 12. There are 15 residues in the CDR3. This CDR3 reads CSVRWGAGGPDEQFF. As DNA, the CDR3 is TGCAGCGTTAGATGGGGAGCGGGAGGGCCCGATGAGCAGTTCTTC.

The V and J genes are TRBV29-1 and TRBJ2-6; D is unresolved. Germline V gene lookup returns CDR1 SQVTM and CDR2 ANQGSEA. The CDR3 is made up of 14 amino acids. Trimming cost V 6 bases and J 1 base, with 10 bases left between them. The CDR3 DNA follows: TGCAGCGTCGCGACAAATTCTGGGGCCAACGTCCTGACTTTC. This encodes CSVATNSGANVLTF. The entire variable domain, with the rest obtained from reference TRBV29-1 and TRBJ2-6, is as follows: SAVISQKPSRDICQRGTSLTIQCQVDSQVTMMFWYRQQPGQSLTLIATANQGSEATYESGFVIDKFPISRPNLTFSTLTVSNMSPEDSSIYLCSVATNSGANVLTFGAGSRLTVL.

The rearrangement joins TRBV5-4 to TRBJ2-7, with no clear D. Trimming left V 2 bases short and J 2 bases short, with 5 bases between. The CDR3 has 12 amino acids. Germline-derived CDR1 and CDR2 are SGHNT and YYREEE (reference sequence). The CDR3 region is CASSLSTYEQYF. For the CDR3, the DNA is TGTGCCAGCAGCTTAAGCACCTACGAGCAGTACTTC.